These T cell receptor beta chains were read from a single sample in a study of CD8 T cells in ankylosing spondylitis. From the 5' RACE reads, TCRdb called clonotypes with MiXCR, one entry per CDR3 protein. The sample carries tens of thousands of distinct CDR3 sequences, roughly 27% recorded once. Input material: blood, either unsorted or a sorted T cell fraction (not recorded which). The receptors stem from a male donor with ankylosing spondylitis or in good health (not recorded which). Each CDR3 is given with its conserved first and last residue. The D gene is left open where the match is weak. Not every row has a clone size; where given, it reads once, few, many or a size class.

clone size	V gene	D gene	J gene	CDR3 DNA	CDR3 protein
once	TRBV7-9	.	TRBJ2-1	TGTGCCAGCAGCTTAAACCTCAATGAGCAGTTCTTC	CASSLNLNEQFF
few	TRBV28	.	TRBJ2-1	TGTGCCAGCAGTAAAACAGGGTACTCCTACAATGAGCAGTTCTTC	CASSKTGYSYNEQFF
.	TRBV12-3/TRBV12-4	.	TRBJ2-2	TGTGCCAGCAGTTTCTTTACCTCCGGGGAGCTGTTTTTT	CASSFFTSGELFF
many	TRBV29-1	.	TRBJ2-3	TGCAGCGTTGAAGAGGCAGGGCCAGATACGCAGTATTTT	CSVEEAGPDTQYF
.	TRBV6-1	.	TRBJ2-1	TGTGCCAGCACATCAGAGCGCTCCTACAATGAGCAGTTCTTC	CASTSERSYNEQFF
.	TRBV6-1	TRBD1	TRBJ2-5	TGTGCCAGCAGTGAACAGGGGGCGAATATGGCTCAAGAGACCCAGTACTTC	CASSEQGANMAQETQYF
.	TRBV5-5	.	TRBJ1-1	TGTGCCAGCAGCACATCTGCGAGGGACCTGGCTGAAGCTTTCTTT	CASSTSARDLAEAFF
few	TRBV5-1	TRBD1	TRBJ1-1	TGCGCCAGCAGCTTGTCCGGGACAGGGACTGAAGCTTTCTTT	CASSLSGTGTEAFF
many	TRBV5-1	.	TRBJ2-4	TGCGCCAGCAGCTCTAGGCAGGGAGCAAACATTCAGTACTTC	CASSSRQGANIQYF
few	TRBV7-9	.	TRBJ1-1	TGTGCCAGCAGCTCCGCCCCGGGTGGACAGATGAACACTGAAGCTTTCTTT	CASSSAPGGQMNTEAFF
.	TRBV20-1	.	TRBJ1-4	TGCAGTGCTATTGGAGGGGGATCTGCAACTAATGAAAAACTGTTTTTT	CSAIGGGSATNEKLFF
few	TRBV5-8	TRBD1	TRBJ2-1	TGTGCCAGCACCTCCCGCCGGGACAGGGATTACAATGAGCAGTTCTTC	CASTSRRDRDYNEQFF
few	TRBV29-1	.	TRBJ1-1	TGCAGCGTTGAAGACGGGTACAACACTGAAGCTTTCTTT	CSVEDGYNTEAFF
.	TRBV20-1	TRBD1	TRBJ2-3	TGCAGTGCTACCCACCAACCGGGACAGTCATCAGATACGCAGTATTTT	CSATHQPGQSSDTQYF
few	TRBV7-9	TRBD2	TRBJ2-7	TGTGCCAGCAGCCGAAGCGGGAACGTCGACGAGCAGTACTTC	CASSRSGNVDEQYF
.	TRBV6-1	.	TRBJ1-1	TGTGCCAGCAGTGAGGTGCCCACTGAAGCTTTCTTT	CASSEVPTEAFF
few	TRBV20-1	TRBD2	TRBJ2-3	TGCAGTGGGACCGGGACTAGTCGCACAGATACGCAGTATTTT	CSGTGTSRTDTQYF